The entry below gives a single TCR beta chain sequence along with its context. This record belongs to a study of OX40 agonist ivuxolimab in advanced cancers. CDR3 size: 14 residues. J was trimmed by 6 bases and V by 2 bases; bases with no gene match: 8. Per germline, CDR1 SGHRS and CDR2 YFSETQ. Only in-frame clones appear in the TCRdb table, and some are missing; sequencing was by immunoSEQ multiplex PCR. The sample consists of about 57,000 clones, 87% of them appearing once. The sequence was collected from an adult with an advanced solid tumor such as melanoma, head and neck, liver or kidney cancer. Sequencing was performed on CD4+ or CD8+ T cells sorted from blood, taken in a trial of the OX40 agonist ivuxolimab. The genes are TRBV5-1 and TRBJ2-7; the match to TRBD1 covers 7 bases. The CDR3 coding sequence is TGCGCCAGCAGCTTTCCGACGACAGGGAGCGAGCAGTACTTC. It specifies CASSFPTTGSEQYF.